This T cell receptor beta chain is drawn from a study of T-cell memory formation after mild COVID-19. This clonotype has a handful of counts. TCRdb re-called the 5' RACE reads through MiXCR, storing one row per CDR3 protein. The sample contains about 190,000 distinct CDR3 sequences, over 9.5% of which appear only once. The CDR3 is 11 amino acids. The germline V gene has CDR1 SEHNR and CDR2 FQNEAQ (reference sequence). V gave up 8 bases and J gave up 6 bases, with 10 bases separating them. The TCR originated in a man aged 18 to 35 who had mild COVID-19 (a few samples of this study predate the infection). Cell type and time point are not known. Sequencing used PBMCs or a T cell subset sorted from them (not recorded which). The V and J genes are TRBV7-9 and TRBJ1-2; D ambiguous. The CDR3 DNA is TGTGCCAGCTCTTTGTTGGATGGCTACACCTTC. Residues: CASSLLDGYTF.